The 21 T cell receptor beta chains below all came from one sample that was sequenced in a study of blood T cell repertoires in COVID-19. TCRdb's table, derived via immunoSEQ multiplex PCR, lists solely in-frame clones and lacks some. The data contain under 250,000 clones, approximately 90% of them singletons. The sequenced sample consisted of peripheral blood. These receptors all come from a man aged 35 to 55 with acute or convalescent COVID-19.

The genes are TRBV19 and TRBJ1-1, with D possibly TRBD1 on 5 matching bases. The germline gives CDR1 LNHDA, CDR2 SQIVND (reference sequence). CDR3 length: 16 amino acids. With 3 bases removed from V and 3 bases from J, the gap between germline ends came to 17 bases. This chain's CDR3 is CASSIRASDTYTEAFF. CDR3 coding DNA: TGTGCCAGTAGTATCAGGGCCTCGGACACGTACACTGAAGCTTTCTTT.

J is TRBJ1-5 and V is TRBV27; TRBD1 matches 7 bases. Trimming removed 8 bases from V and 4 bases from J; junction bases left unmatched: 8. Germline loops: CDR1 MNHEY, CDR2 SMNVEV (reference sequence). The CDR3 runs 14 residues. The CDR3 DNA reads as TGTGCCAGCTCCCTGGGGACAGCTAATCAGCCCCAGCATTTT. Amino acids: CASSLGTANQPQHF.

The CDR3 nucleotides read TGTGCCAGCAGCCAAGAACAGGCGGGGGGACTCACAGATACGCAGTATTTT. Translation gives CASSQEQAGGLTDTQYF. The chain combines TRBV4-2 with TRBJ2-3; TRBD2 agrees at 8 bases. The ends lost 0 bases at V and 2 bases at J; junction bases unmatched: 7. The CDR3 loop spans 17 amino acids. The germline CDR1 and CDR2 sequences are LGHNA and YNFKEQ.

The CDR3 nucleotides read TGCAGTGCTAGTAGTCATCAGGCAGTAAACACTGAAGCTTTCTTT. Translated: CSASSHQAVNTEAFF. This chain uses TRBV20-1 with TRBJ1-1; no clear D gene. The CDR3 is 15 residues long. V lost 3 bases and J lost 2, with 16 bases in between. CDR1 DFQATT and CDR2 SNEGSKA come from the germline V gene (reference sequence).

The genes are TRBV10-3 and TRBJ2-7; the match to TRBD1 covers 8 bases. Unmatched junction bases numbered 1, after V lost 4 bases and J lost 2 bases. The CDR3 length is 13 residues. CDR1 ENHRY and CDR2 SYGVKD come from the germline V gene. The CDR3 loop reads CAISAGGTYEQYF. The CDR3 DNA reads TGTGCCATCAGTGCAGGGGGCACCTACGAGCAGTACTTC.

This clone was recorded a few times. The chain recombines TRBV28 with TRBJ1-3; 8 bases map to TRBD1. The length of the CDR3 is 17 residues. Germline lookup yields CDR1 MDHEN and CDR2 SYDVKM. After removal of 3 bases from V and 0 bases from J, the junction contained 7 bases not matched to a gene. The CDR3 reads CASSLLAGGLSGNTIYF. CDR3 nucleotides: TGTGCCAGCAGTTTGTTGGCAGGGGGCCTCTCTGGAAACACCATATATTTT.

The CDR3 loop reads CASSLEPGLAYPNIQYF. The CDR3 coding sequence is TGTGCCAGCAGCTTGGAACCGGGACTAGCGTATCCGAACATTCAGTACTTC. V and J are TRBV5-4 and TRBJ2-4, with 10 bases matching TRBD2. This CDR3 is built from 17 residues. Germline CDR1 and CDR2: SGHNT and YYREEE (reference sequence). The junction had 10 bases not matched to a gene; V was cut back by 0 bases and J by 7 bases.

The gene calls are TRBV14 and TRBJ2-7, with D unclear. The CDR3 has 14 residues. Germline loops: CDR1 SGHDN, CDR2 FVKESK. Trimming shortened V by 1 base and J by 3 bases, and 10 bases separated the two germline ends. For the CDR3, the DNA is TGTGCCAGCAGCCAAGGAGATTCTTACTACGAGCAGTACTTC. It encodes CASSQGDSYYEQYF.

V gene TRBV7-2 combines with J gene TRBJ1-6; TRBD1 matches at 7 bases. After removal of 1 base from V and 10 bases from J, the junction contained 7 bases not matched to a gene. This CDR3 has 15 amino acids. Germline lookup yields CDR1 SGHTA and CDR2 FQGNSA. CDR3 sequence: CASSLVIAGGSPLHF. CDR3 DNA sequence: TGTGCCAGCAGCTTAGTTATCGCAGGGGGGTCACCCCTCCACTTT.

This chain connects TRBV30 to TRBJ2-1, with 8 bases identical to TRBD1. The CDR3 is 11 residues long. V lost 6 bases to trimming and J lost 10 bases; unmatched junction nucleotides: 5. From germline, CDR1 is GTSNPN and CDR2 SVGIG (reference sequence). CDR3 in DNA: TGTGCCTGCAACAGGGGGTTGGAGCAGTTCTTC. It translates to CACNRGLEQFF.

The chain couples TRBV27 to TRBJ1-2, with a tentative D call TRBD1 (5 bases). The CDR3 contains 13 residues. Germline V CDR1 and CDR2: MNHEY, SMNVEV (reference sequence). The ends were cut back, 4 bases at V and 3 bases at J, with 9 bases in the middle. The CDR3 DNA is TGTGCCAGCAGTTGGGGCGTAGACTATGGCTACACCTTC. It is translated as CASSWGVDYGYTF.

The rearrangement links TRBV18 to TRBJ2-7, with 11 bases aligning to TRBD1. CDR3 length: 16 residues. The germline V gene encodes CDR1 KGHSH and CDR2 LQKENI. J was trimmed by 1 base and V by 4 bases; bases with no gene match: 6. CDR3 sequence: CASSRRGTGGSYEQYF. CDR3 DNA: TGTGCCAGCTCACGACGGGGGACAGGGGGGTCCTACGAGCAGTACTTC.

The rearrangement joins TRBV6-5 to TRBJ2-2, with D possibly being TRBD2 (5 bases). Germline V lookup: CDR1 MNHEY, CDR2 SVGAGI. V was cut by 7 bases and J by 4 bases, with 13 bases left in between. The CDR3 runs 14 residues. This chain's CDR3 is CASKISSSTGELFF. CDR3 DNA: TGTGCCAGCAAAATTTCTAGCAGCACCGGGGAGCTGTTTTTT.

Comment on this clone: One end of the junction fails to match germline, which may point to a read error. J is TRBJ1-1 and V is TRBV6-6; D not certain. The germline V gene encodes CDR1 MNHNY and CDR2 SVGAGI (reference sequence). This CDR3 is built from 11 residues. The CDR3 region has the DNA TGTGCCACCAGTTATTTGGGCGAATCCTTGTTT. Its protein product is CATSYLGESLF.

The rearrangement uses TRBV28 and TRBJ1-3; D might be TRBD1 (5 bases). The germline gives CDR1 MDHEN, CDR2 SYDVKM. V was shortened by 5 bases and J by 4 bases, with 15 bases between the two germline ends. CDR3 length: 15 amino acids. In DNA, the CDR3 is TGTGCCAGCAGTCCCCCCCCGGGGGGAGGAAACACCATATATTTT. Protein sequence: CASSPPPGGGNTIYF. The whole variable domain, filled in from reference TRBV28 and TRBJ1-3, reads DVKVTQSSRYLVKRTGEKVFLECVQDMDHENMFWYRQDPGLGLRLIYFSYDVKMKEKGDIPEGYSVSREKKERFSLILESASTNQTSMYLCASSPPPGGGNTIYFGEGSWLTVV.

In DNA, the CDR3 is TGTGCCAGCACCCTTATGAACACTGAAGCTTTCTTT. Protein sequence: CASTLMNTEAFF. V is TRBV7-9 and J is TRBJ1-1; D gene uncertain. Germline V gives CDR1 SEHNR, CDR2 FQNEAQ (reference sequence). The V gene lost 7 bases and the J gene lost 0 bases, with 6 bases spanning the gap. The CDR3 is made up of 12 amino acids.

This sequence joins TRBV5-1 and TRBJ2-5, with 8 bases aligning to TRBD1. Germline trimming cut 2 bases from V and 4 bases from J; bases unmatched to any gene: 7. The germline V gene has CDR1 SGHRS and CDR2 YFSETQ. The CDR3 runs 15 residues. The CDR3 nucleotides are TGCGCCAGCAGCTTCCAGACAGGGGTGGCAGAGACCCAGTACTTC. Translated, it gives CASSFQTGVAETQYF.

This chain joins TRBV5-4 and TRBJ2-3; 11 bases are shared with TRBD2. This CDR3 has 18 amino acids. Germline V lookup: CDR1 SGHNT, CDR2 YYREEE (reference sequence). After removal of 0 bases from V and 1 base from J, the junction contained 7 bases not matched to a gene. In DNA form, the CDR3 reads TGTGCCAGCAGCTTGGCCCCCCTAGCGGGAGGACGCACAGATACGCAGTATTTT. It encodes CASSLAPLAGGRTDTQYF.

The J gene is TRBJ2-7, the V gene TRBV4-1; tentatively, D is TRBD1 (5 bases). The germline V gene encodes CDR1 MGHRA and CDR2 YSYEKL. V shed 0 bases and J shed 2 bases, with 8 bases lying between them. The CDR3 is 14 amino acids. In DNA form, the CDR3 reads TGCGCCAGCAGCCAAGATCTACAGGCCTACGAGCAGTACTTC. Residues: CASSQDLQAYEQYF.

V is TRBV29-1 and J is TRBJ1-1, with 10 positions matching TRBD1. Looked up from germline, CDR1 is SQVTM and CDR2 is ANQGSEA. The trim removed 8 bases at V and 6 bases at J, leaving 9 bases unmatched. The CDR3 extends over 13 amino acids. In nucleotides, the CDR3 is TGCAGCCTCAAACCCGGGACAGGGGCTGAAGCTTTCTTT. Protein: CSLKPGTGAEAFF. Based on the CDR3 plus reference TRBV29-1 and TRBJ1-1, the full variable domain is SAVISQKPSRDICQRGTSLTIQCQVDSQVTMMFWYRQQPGQSLTLIATANQGSEATYESGFVIDKFPISRPNLTFSTLTVSNMSPEDSSIYLCSLKPGTGAEAFFGQGTRLTVV.

The chain combines TRBV18 with TRBJ2-3; 8 nucleotides agree with TRBD2. V was clipped by 1 base and J by 1 base; unmatched bases: 10. The V gene's germline CDR1 is KGHSH and CDR2 LQKENI. The CDR3 spans 18 residues. The CDR3: CASSPLGGARGGTDTQYF. The CDR3 DNA reads as TGTGCCAGCTCACCACTCGGGGGGGCTAGGGGTGGCACAGATACGCAGTATTTT.